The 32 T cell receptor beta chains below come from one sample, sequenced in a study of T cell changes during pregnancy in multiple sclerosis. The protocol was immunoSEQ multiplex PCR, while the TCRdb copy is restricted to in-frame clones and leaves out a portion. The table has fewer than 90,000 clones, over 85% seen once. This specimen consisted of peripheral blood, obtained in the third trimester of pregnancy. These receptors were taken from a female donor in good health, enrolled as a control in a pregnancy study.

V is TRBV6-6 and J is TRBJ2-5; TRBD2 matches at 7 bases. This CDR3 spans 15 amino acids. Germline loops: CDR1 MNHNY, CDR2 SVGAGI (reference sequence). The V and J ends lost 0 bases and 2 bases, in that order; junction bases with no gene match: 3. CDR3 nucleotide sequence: TGTGCCAGCAGTTACTCGACGGGGGGACAAGAGACCCAGTACTTC. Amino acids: CASSYSTGGQETQYF.

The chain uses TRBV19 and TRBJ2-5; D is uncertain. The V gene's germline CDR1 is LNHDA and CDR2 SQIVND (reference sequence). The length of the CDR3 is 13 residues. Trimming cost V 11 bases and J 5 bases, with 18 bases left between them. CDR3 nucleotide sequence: TGTGCCCGCCTGACTGAGGAGCCGGAGACCCAGTACTTC. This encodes CARLTEEPETQYF. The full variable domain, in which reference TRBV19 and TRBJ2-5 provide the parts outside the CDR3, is DGGITQSPKYLFRKEGQNVTLSCEQNLNHDAMYWYRQDPGQGLRLIYYSQIVNDFQKGDIAEGYSVSREKKESFPLTVTSAQKNPTAFYLCARLTEEPETQYFGPGTRLLVL.

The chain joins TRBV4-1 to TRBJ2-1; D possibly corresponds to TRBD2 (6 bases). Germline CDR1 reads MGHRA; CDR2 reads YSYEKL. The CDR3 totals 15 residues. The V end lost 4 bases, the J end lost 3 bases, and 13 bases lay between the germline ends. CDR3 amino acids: CASSREWGDYNEQFF. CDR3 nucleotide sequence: TGCGCCAGCAGCCGTGAATGGGGGGACTACAATGAGCAGTTCTTC.

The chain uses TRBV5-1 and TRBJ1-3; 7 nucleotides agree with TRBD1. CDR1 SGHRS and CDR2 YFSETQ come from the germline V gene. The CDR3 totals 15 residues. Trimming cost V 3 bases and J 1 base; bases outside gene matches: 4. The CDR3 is CASSSGQPSGNTIYF. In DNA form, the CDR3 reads TGCGCCAGCAGCTCGGGACAGCCTTCTGGAAACACCATATATTTT.

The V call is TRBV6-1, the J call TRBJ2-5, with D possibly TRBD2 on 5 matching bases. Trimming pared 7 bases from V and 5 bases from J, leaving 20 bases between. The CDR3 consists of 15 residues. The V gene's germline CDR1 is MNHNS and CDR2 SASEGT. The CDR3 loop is CASNTRDPARETQYF. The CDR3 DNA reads TGTGCCAGCAATACCCGGGATCCCGCGCGGGAGACCCAGTACTTC.

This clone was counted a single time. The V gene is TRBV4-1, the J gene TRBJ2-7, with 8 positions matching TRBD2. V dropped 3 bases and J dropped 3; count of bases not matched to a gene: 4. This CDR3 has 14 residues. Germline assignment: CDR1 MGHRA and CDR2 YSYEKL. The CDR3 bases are TGCGCCAGCAGCCACTCGAGCGGGAGCTACGAGCAGTACTTC. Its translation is CASSHSSGSYEQYF.

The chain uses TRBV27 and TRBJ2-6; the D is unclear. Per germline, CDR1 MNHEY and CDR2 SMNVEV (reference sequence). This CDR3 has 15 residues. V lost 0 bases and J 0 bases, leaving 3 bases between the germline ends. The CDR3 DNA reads TGTGCCAGCAGTTTATCCGTCTCTGGGGCCAACGTCCTGACTTTC. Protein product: CASSLSVSGANVLTF.

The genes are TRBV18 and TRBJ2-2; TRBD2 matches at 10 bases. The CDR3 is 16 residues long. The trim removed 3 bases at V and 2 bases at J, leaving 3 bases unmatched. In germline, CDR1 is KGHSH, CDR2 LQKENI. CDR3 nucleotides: TGTGCCAGCTCACCTACTAGCGGGATAAACACCGGGGAGCTGTTTTTT. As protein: CASSPTSGINTGELFF.

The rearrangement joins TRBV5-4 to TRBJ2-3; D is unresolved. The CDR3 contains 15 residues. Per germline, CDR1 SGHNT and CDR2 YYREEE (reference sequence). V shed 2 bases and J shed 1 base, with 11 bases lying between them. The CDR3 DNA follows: TGTGCCAGCAGCTTTCCACTGGCGGGCACAGATACGCAGTATTTT. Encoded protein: CASSFPLAGTDTQYF.

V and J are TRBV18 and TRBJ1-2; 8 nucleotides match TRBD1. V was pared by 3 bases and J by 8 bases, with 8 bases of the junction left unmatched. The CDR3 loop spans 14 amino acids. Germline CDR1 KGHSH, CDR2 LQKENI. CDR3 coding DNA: TGTGCCAGCTCACCTACCGGACAGGGAGAGGGCTACACCTTC. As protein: CASSPTGQGEGYTF. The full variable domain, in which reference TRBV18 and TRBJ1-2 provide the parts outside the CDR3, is NAGVMQNPRHLVRRRGQEARLRCSPMKGHSHVYWYRQLPEEGLKFMVYLQKENIIDESGMPKERFSAEFPKEGPSILRIQQVVRGDSAAYFCASSPTGQGEGYTFGSGTRLTVV.

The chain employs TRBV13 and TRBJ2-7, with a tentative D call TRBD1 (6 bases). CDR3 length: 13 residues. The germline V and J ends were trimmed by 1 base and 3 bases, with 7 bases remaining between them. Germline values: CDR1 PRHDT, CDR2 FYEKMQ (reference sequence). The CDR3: CASSLEQGYEQYF. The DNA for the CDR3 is TGTGCCAGCAGCTTAGAACAGGGCTACGAGCAGTACTTC.

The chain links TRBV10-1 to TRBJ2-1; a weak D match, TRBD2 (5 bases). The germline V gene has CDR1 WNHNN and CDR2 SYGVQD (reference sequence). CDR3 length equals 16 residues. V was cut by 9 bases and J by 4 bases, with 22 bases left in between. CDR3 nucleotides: TGCGCCAGTAGTAATCTGGGAAGGACTGGGTACAATGAGCAGTTCTTC. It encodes CASSNLGRTGYNEQFF.

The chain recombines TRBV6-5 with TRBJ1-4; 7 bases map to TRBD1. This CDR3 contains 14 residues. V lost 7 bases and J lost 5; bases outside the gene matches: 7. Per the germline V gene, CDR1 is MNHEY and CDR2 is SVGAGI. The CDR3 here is CASTRDRANEKLFF. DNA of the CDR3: TGTGCCAGCACCCGGGACAGAGCGAATGAAAAACTGTTTTTT.

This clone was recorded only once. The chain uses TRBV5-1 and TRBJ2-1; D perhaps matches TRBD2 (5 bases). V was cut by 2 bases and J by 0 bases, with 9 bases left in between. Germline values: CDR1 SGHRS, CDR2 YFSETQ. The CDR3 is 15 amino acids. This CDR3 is CASSLSSGSYNEQFF. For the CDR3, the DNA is TGCGCCAGCAGCTTATCGAGCGGCTCCTACAATGAGCAGTTCTTC.

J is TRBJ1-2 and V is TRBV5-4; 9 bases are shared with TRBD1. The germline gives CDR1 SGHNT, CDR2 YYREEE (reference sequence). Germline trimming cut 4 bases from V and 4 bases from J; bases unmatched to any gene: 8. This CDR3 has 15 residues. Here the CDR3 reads CASSKGGTGLYGYTF. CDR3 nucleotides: TGTGCCAGCAGCAAGGGGGGGACAGGGCTCTATGGCTACACCTTC.

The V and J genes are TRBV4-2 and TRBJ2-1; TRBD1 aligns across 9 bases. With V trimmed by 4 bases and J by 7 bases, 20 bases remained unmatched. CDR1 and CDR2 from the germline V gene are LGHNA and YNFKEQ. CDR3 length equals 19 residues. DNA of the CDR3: TGTGCCAGCAGCCGACAGGGGGGCGCGGTGGCCCCTGGAGGGAATGAGCAGTTCTTC. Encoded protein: CASSRQGGAVAPGGNEQFF.

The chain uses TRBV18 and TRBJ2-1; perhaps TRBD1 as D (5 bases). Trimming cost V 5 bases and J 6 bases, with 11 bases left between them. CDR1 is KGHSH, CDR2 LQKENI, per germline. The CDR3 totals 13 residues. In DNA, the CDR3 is TGTGCCAGCTCAGAAACAGGTCTCAATGAGCAGTTCTTC. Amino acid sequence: CASSETGLNEQFF.

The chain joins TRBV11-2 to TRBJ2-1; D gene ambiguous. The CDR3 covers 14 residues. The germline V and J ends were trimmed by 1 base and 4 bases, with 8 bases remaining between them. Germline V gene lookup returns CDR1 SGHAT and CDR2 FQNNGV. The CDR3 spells CASSLAGGYNEQFF. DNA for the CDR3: TGTGCCAGCAGCTTAGCTGGCGGATACAATGAGCAGTTCTTC.

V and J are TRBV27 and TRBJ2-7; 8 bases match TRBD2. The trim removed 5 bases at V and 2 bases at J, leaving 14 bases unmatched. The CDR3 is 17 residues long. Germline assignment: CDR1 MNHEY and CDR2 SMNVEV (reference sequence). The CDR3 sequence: CASSKSPGLVGPYEQYF. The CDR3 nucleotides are TGTGCCAGCAGTAAATCCCCGGGACTAGTGGGCCCCTACGAGCAGTACTTC.

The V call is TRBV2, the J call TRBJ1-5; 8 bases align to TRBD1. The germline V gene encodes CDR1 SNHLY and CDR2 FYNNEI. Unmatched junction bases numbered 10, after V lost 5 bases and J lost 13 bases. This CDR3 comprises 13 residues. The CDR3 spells CASSTDRTGKQHF. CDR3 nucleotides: TGTGCCAGCAGTACCGACCGGACAGGGAAGCAGCATTTT.

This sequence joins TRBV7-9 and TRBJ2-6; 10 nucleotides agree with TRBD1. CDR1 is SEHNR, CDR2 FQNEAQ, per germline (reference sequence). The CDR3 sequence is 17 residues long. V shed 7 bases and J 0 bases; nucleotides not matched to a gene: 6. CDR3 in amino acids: CASTPGQGISGANVLTF. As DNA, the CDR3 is TGTGCCAGCACCCCGGGACAGGGGATCTCTGGGGCCAACGTCCTGACTTTC.

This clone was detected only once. CDR3 loop: CASSDPGRGLAGVASYNEQFF. CDR3 DNA: TGTGCCAGCAGCGACCCGGGGAGGGGACTAGCGGGAGTGGCTTCCTACAATGAGCAGTTCTTC. The rearrangement uses TRBV7-8 and TRBJ2-1; 14 nucleotides match TRBD2. The CDR3 extends over 21 amino acids. With 5 bases clipped from V and 1 base from J, the junction kept 16 bases outside the gene matches. Germline V gene sequence: CDR1 SGHVS, CDR2 FQNEAQ.

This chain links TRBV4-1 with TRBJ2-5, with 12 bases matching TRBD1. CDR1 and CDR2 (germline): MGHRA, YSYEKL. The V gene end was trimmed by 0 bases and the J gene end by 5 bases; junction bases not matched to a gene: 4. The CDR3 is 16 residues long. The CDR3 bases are TGCGCCAGCAGCCAAGACCGGGACAGGGGGCCGGAGACCCAGTACTTC. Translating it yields CASSQDRDRGPETQYF.

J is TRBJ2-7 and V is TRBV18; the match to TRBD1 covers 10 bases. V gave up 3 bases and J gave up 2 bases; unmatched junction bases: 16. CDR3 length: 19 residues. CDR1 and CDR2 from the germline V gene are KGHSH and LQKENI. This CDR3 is CASSPKGTGVSAGTYEQYF. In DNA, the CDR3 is TGTGCCAGCTCACCGAAAGGGACAGGGGTCTCGGCGGGCACCTACGAGCAGTACTTC.

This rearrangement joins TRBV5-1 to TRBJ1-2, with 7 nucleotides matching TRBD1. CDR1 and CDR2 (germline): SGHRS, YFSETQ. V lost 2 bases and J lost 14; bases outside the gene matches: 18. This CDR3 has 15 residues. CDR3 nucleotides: TGCGCCAGCAGCTTCACGGGACAGACTATGAGGGATCGGACCTTC. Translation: CASSFTGQTMRDRTF.

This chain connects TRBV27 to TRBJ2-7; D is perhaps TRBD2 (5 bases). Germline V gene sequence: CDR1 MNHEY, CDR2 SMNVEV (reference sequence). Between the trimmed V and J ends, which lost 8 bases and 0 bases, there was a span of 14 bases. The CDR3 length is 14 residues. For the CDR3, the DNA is TGTGCCAGCGGCATTTCGGGGAGCTCCTACGAGCAGTACTTC. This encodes CASGISGSSYEQYF.

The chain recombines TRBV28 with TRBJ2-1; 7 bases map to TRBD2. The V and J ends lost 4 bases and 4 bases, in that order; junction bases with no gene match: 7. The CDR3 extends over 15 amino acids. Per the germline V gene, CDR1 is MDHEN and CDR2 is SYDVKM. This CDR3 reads CASSSTGGLYNEQFF. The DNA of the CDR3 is TGTGCCAGCAGTTCTACGGGGGGACTTTACAATGAGCAGTTCTTC.

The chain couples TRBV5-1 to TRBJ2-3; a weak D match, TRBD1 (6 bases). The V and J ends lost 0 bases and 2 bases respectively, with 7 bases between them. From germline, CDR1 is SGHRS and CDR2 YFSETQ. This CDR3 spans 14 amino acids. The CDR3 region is CASSLVGATDTQYF. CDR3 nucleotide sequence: TGCGCCAGCAGCTTGGTGGGGGCCACAGATACGCAGTATTTT.

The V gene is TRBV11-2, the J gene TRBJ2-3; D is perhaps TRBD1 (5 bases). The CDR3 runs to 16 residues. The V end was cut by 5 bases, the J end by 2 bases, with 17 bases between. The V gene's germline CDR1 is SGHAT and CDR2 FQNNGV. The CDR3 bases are TGTGCCAGCAGCCCTCGACAGCAACATTACACAGATACGCAGTATTTT. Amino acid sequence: CASSPRQQHYTDTQYF. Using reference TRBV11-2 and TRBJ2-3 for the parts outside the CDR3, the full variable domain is EAGVAQSPRYKIIEKRQSVAFWCNPISGHATLYWYQQILGQGPKLLIQFQNNGVVDDSQLPKDRFSAERLKGVDSTLKIQPAKLEDSAVYLCASSPRQQHYTDTQYFGPGTRLTVL.

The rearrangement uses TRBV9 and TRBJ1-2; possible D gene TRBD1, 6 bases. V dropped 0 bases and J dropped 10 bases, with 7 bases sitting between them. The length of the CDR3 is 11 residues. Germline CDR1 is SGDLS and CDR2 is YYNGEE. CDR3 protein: CASSVDRDYTF. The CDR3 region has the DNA TGTGCCAGCAGCGTAGACAGGGACTACACCTTC.

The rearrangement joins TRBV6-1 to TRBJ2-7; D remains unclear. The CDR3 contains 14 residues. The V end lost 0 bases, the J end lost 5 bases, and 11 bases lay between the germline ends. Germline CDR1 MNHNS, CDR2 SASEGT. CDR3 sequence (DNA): TGTGCCAGCAGTGAAGCGCTAGGAGTAGACGAGCAGTACTTC. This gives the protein CASSEALGVDEQYF.

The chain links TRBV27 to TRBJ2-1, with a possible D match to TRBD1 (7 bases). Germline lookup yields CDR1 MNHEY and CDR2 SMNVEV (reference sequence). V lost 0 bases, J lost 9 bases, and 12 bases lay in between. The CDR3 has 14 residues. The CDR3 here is CASSLSNRGGEQFF. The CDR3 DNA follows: TGTGCCAGCAGTTTATCGAACAGGGGAGGTGAGCAGTTCTTC.